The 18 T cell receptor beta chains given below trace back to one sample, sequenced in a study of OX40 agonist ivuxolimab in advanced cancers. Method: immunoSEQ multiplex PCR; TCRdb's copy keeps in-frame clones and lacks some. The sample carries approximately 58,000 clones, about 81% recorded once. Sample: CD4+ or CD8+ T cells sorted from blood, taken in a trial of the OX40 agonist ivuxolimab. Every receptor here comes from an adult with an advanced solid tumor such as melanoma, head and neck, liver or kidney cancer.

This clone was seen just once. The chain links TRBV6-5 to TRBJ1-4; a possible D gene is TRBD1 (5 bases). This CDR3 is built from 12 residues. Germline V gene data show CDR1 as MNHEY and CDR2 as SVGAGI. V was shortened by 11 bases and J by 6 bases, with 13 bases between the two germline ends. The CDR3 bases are TGTGCCGTGGGGGAGGTGGATGAAAAACTGTTTTTT. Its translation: CAVGEVDEKLFF.

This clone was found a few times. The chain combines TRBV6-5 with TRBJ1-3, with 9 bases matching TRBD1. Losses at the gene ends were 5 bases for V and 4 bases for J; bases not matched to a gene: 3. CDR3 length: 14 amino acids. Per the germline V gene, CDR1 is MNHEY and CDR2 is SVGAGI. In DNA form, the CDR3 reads TGTGCCAGCAGTCGGACAGGGGTGGGAAACACCATATATTTT. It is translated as CASSRTGVGNTIYF.

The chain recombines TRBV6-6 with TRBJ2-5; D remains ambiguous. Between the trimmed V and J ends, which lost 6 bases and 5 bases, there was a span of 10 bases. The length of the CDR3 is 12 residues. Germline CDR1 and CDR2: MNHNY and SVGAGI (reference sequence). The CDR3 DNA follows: TGTGCCAGCAGATCCCAGTTGGAGACCCAGTACTTC. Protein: CASRSQLETQYF.

The CDR3 DNA sequence: TGTGCCAGCTCACGGACAGGGGGCGACGGGGAGCTGTTTTTT. Translated, it gives CASSRTGGDGELFF. This sequence joins TRBV18 and TRBJ2-2; 11 bases line up with TRBD1. The CDR3 extends over 14 amino acids. CDR1 is KGHSH, CDR2 LQKENI, per germline. Trimming took 4 bases from V and 7 from J; bases not matched to a gene: 2.

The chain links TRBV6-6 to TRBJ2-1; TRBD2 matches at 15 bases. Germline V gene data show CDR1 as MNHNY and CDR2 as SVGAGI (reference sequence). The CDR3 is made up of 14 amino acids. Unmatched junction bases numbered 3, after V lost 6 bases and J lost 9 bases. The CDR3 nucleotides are TGTGCCAGCAGAGGACTAGCGGGAGGGATTGAGCAGTTCTTC. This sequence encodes CASRGLAGGIEQFF.

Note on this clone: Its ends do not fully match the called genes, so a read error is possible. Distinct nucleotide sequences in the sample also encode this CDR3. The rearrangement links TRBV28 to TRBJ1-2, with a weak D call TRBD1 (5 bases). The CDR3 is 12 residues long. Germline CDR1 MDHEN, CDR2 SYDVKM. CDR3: CASSGWGYGYTF. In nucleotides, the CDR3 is TGTGCCAGCTCAGGGTGGGGCTATGGTTACACCTTC.

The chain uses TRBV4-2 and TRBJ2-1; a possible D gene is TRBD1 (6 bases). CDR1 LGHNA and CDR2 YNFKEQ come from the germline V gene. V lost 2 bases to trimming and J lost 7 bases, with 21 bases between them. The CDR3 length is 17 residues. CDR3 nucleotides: TGTGCCAGCAGCCAATCCGCCGGGCTAGTCGGGACAAATGAGCAGTTCTTC. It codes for CASSQSAGLVGTNEQFF.

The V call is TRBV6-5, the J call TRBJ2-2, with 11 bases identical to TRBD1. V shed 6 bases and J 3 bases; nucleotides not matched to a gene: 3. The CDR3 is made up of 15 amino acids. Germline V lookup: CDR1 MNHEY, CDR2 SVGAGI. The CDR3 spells CASSVGQGDTGELFF. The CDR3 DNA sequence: TGTGCCAGCAGCGTGGGACAGGGGGACACCGGGGAGCTGTTTTTT.

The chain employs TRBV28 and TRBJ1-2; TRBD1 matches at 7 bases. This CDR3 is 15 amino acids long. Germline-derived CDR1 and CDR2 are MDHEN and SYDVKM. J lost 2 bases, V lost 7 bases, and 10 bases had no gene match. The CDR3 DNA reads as TGTGCCAGCATTACCAGGGGGGCCTTAAACTATGGCTACACCTTC. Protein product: CASITRGALNYGYTF.

The CDR3 here is CASSPGEMASYEQYF. For the CDR3, the DNA is TGTGCCAGCTCACCAGGGGAGATGGCATCCTACGAGCAGTACTTC. This chain connects TRBV18 to TRBJ2-7; tentatively, D is TRBD2 (5 bases). The V and J ends lost 2 bases and 1 base respectively, with 12 bases between them. The germline V gene encodes CDR1 KGHSH and CDR2 LQKENI. The CDR3 extends over 15 amino acids.

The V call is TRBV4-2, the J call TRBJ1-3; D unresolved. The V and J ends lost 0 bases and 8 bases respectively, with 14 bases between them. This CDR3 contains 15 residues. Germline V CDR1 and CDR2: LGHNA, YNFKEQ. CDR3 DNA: TGTGCCAGCAGCCAAGATCTACCCAGGACGGACACCATATATTTT. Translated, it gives CASSQDLPRTDTIYF.

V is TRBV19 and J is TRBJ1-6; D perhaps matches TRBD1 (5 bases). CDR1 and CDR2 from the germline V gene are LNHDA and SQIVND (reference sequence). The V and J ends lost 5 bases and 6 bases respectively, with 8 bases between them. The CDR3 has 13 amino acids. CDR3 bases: TGTGCCAGTAGTGGACAAACTAATTCACCCCTCCACTTT. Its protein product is CASSGQTNSPLHF.

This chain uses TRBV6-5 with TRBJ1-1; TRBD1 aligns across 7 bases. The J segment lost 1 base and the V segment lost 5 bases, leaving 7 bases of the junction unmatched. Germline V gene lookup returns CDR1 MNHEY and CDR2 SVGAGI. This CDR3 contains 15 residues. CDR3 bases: TGTGCCAGCAGTCCAAGACAGGGACGGAACACTGAAGCTTTCTTT. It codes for CASSPRQGRNTEAFF.

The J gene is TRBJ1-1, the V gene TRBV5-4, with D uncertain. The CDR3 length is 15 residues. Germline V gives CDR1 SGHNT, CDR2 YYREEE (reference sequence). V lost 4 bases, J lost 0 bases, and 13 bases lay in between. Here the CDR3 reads CASSSREHLNTEAFF. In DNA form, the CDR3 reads TGTGCCAGCAGCAGTCGGGAACACCTGAACACTGAAGCTTTCTTT.

The CDR3 DNA follows: TGTGCCAGCAGCTTATTCAGACAGATTTATGGCTACACCTTC. It codes for CASSLFRQIYGYTF. The chain has TRBV5-6 and TRBJ1-2; maybe TRBD1 (5 bases). With 2 bases removed from V and 5 bases from J, the gap between germline ends came to 13 bases. Per the germline V gene, CDR1 is SGHDT and CDR2 is YYEEEE. The CDR3 runs to 14 residues.

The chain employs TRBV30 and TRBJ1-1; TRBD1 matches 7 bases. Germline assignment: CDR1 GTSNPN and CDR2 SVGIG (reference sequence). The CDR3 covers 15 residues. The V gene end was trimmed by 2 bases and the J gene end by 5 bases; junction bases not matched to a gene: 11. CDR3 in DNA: TGTGCCTGGAGTCCCGACAGGGACGTGGGTACTGAAGCTTTCTTT. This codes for CAWSPDRDVGTEAFF.

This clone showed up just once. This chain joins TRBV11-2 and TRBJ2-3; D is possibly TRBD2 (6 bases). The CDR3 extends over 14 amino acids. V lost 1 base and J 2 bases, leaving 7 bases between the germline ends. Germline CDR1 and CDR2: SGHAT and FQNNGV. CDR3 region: CASSLGLVTDTQYF. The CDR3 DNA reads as TGTGCCAGCAGCTTAGGACTAGTCACAGATACGCAGTATTTT.

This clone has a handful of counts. The CDR3 bases are TGTGCCAGCAGCACCAGGACAACTCGGAATGAGCAGTTCTTC. It is translated as CASSTRTTRNEQFF. The chain couples TRBV9 to TRBJ2-1, with D maybe TRBD1 (5 bases). The length of the CDR3 is 14 residues. The V end lost 4 bases, the J end lost 7 bases, and 15 bases lay between the germline ends. CDR1 is SGDLS, CDR2 YYNGEE, per germline.